This T cell receptor beta chain came from a study of blood T cell repertoires in COVID-19. The wider study: Samples of COVID-19 (acute and convalescent) were obtained from the United States, Italy and Spain.

TCRdb keeps only in-frame clones here, not all; method: immunoSEQ multiplex PCR. The sample has around 100,000 clones, 81% seen once. V lost 6 bases, J lost 6 bases, and 6 bases stayed unmatched. Germline V gene lookup returns CDR1 MDHEN and CDR2 SYDVKM. The CDR3 is made up of 13 amino acids. The gene calls are TRBV28 and TRBJ1-2, with 8 bases identical to TRBD1. Specimen: peripheral blood. The sequence came from a man aged 50-59 years with acute or convalescent COVID-19. The CDR3 coding sequence is TGTGCCAGCAGCATCAGGGGGCTGCATGGCTACACCTTC. It specifies CASSIRGLHGYTF.